The rows below give T cell receptor beta chains drawn from one sample of a study of neurological immune-mediated disorders. TCRdb reprocessed the 5' RACE reads with MiXCR, giving one entry per CDR3 protein. In the table there are roughly 98,000 distinct CDR3 sequences, roughly an eighth of which are singletons. Sequencing was performed on PBMCs. The receptors were gathered from a female donor with HTLV-1-associated myelopathy (HAM/TSP). Each CDR3 is given with its conserved first and last residue.

len | j_gene | v_gene | CDR3aa
14 | TRBJ2-3 | TRBV28 | CASTGTRFTDTQYF
15 | TRBJ1-2 | TRBV9 | CASRGDRALNYGYTF
15 | TRBJ2-2 | TRBV7-8 | CASRPAGANTGELFF
15 | TRBJ2-6 | TRBV7-9 | CASSWTEPGANVLTF
15 | TRBJ1-1 | TRBV5-1 | CASSQIATADTEAFF
14 | TRBJ2-2 | TRBV5-1 | CASSWGQNTGELFF
15 | TRBJ2-2 | TRBV5-6 | CASRRDSTNTGELFF
13 | TRBJ1-2 | TRBV4-1 | CASSQDFRSDYTF
14 | TRBJ2-7 | TRBV6-1 | CASSEPGQGYEQYF
17 | TRBJ2-1 | TRBV5-1 | CASSLAGTSGPNNEQFF
15 | TRBJ2-3 | TRBV11-2 | CASSQQVFSTDTQYF
14 | TRBJ2-5 | TRBV7-3 | CASSQSSGTETQYF
10 | TRBJ1-1 | TRBV29-1 | CGGQSTEAFF
16 | TRBJ2-1 | TRBV5-1 | CASSLETGGAYNEQFF
14 | TRBJ2-2 | TRBV6-2/TRBV6-3 | CASSSGRRAGELFF
12 | TRBJ1-2 | TRBV18 | CASSPSDYGYTF
13 | TRBJ2-3 | TRBV9 | CASSVPPSDTQYF
15 | TRBJ2-5 | TRBV7-9 | CASSLVQAPKETQYF
15 | TRBJ2-3 | TRBV5-1 | CASSFSGSSTDTQYF
11 | TRBJ2-7 | TRBV6-1 | CASRRGVEQYF
15 | TRBJ1-1 | TRBV28 | CASSLAGVGDTEAFF
13 | TRBJ2-7 | TRBV18 | CASSGGQGDEQYF
14 | TRBJ2-5 | TRBV12-3/TRBV12-4 | CASTKRGGLETQYF
15 | TRBJ2-4 | TRBV5-1 | CASREDPGGGNIQYF
12 | TRBJ2-7 | TRBV10-3 | CAIRGQGYEQYF
16 | TRBJ2-7 | TRBV6-5 | CASSSLGTGGRYEQYF
18 | TRBJ1-6 | TRBV6-6 | CASSYSGHDSSYNSPLHF
13 | TRBJ2-1 | TRBV24-1 | CATSDPGDRVLFF
14 | TRBJ1-1 | TRBV7-2 | CASSLRGRNTEAFF
13 | TRBJ1-1 | TRBV7-2 | CASSLALFTEAFF
16 | TRBJ1-5 | TRBV5-1 | CASSLGAGASNQPQHF
15 | TRBJ2-7 | TRBV2 | CASSEPLAGDYEQYF
15 | TRBJ1-5 | TRBV20-1 | CRHGGRERCNQPQHF
12 | TRBJ1-2 | TRBV12-3/TRBV12-4 | CASSLQEDGYTF
16 | TRBJ2-1 | TRBV9 | CASSISGTGGNNEQFF
15 | TRBJ2-3 | TRBV6-5 | CASSLGGLSTDTQYF
21 | TRBJ2-6 | TRBV4-2 | CASSQDAFRDRGHSGANVLTF
14 | TRBJ1-2 | TRBV2 | CASRVQGLNYGYTF
14 | TRBJ1-1 | TRBV20-1 | CSAPDAELNTEAFF
16 | TRBJ2-7 | TRBV7-9 | CASSLVVVRGLAEQYF
12 | TRBJ2-7 | TRBV12-3/TRBV12-4 | CASSFGGGRQYF
12 | TRBJ2-3 | TRBV5-1 | CASSLQENTQYF
14 | TRBJ2-5 | TRBV5-1 | CASSLEQLQETQYF
13 | TRBJ2-2 | TRBV5-1 | CASSLLGAGELFF
16 | TRBJ2-7 | TRBV28 | CASSLSLRGSGYEQYF
11 | TRBJ2-7 | TRBV20-1 | CSARDLYEQYF
13 | TRBJ2-1 | TRBV27 | CASKTSSYNEQFF